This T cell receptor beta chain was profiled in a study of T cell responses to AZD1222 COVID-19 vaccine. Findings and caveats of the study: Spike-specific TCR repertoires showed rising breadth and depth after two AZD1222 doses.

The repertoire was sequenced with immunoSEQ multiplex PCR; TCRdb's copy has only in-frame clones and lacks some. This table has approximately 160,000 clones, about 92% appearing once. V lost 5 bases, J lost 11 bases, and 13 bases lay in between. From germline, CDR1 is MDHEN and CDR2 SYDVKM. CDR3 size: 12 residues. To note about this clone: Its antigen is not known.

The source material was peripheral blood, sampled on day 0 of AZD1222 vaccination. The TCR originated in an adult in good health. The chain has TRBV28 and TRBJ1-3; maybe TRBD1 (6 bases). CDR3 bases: TGTGCCAGCAGTCCAGACAGGTGGGCCATATATTTT. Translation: CASSPDRWAIYF. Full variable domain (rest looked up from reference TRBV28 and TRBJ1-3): DVKVTQSSRYLVKRTGEKVFLECVQDMDHENMFWYRQDPGLGLRLIYFSYDVKMKEKGDIPEGYSVSREKKERFSLILESASTNQTSMYLCASSPDRWAIYFGEGSWLTVV.